The entry below describes one TCR beta chain. As processed by the authors: Amplification of reference gene primers was used by the study to estimate nucleated cell counts. Clones were sequenced by immunoSEQ multiplex PCR, and TCRdb holds only the in-frame ones, with some missing. V, J and clone size are those of that table, while D and trimming were read from the DNA. In the table there are tens of thousands of clones, roughly 83% of which are singletons. This sample was taken from a study of blood T cell repertoires in COVID-19. Study details: Whether acute or convalescent, the COVID-19 samples came from the United States, Italy and Spain. PBMCs, B-cell-depleted T cells, or T cells provided the cDNA or gDNA that made up the material.

Sequenced: peripheral blood. The origin of this receptor is a human donor in a cohort sampled during active COVID-19.

The CDR3 DNA reads TGTGCCAGCAACCCCGGGGGGTCGGATTACAATGAGCAGTTCTTC. Its protein is CASNPGGSDYNEQFF. The J gene is TRBJ2-1, the V gene TRBV6-5; 7 nucleotides line up with TRBD2. CDR3 size: 15 residues. CDR1 is MNHEY, CDR2 SVGAGI, per germline. The trim removed 7 bases at V and 4 bases at J, leaving 10 bases unmatched.